This TCR beta chain was captured in a study of CD8 T cells in ankylosing spondylitis. General observations from the study: According to the report, clones linked to the disease were significantly enriched in matched synovial fluid samples taken from ankylosing spondylitis patients. CD8+ disease-linked clones were present at relatively low frequencies in blood.

MiXCR, run by TCRdb on the 5' RACE reads, gives a single entry per CDR3 protein. The repertoire consists of roughly 250,000 distinct CDR3 sequences, with 7.5% to 9% occurring once and the leading ten covering around 6.8%. Germline CDR1 is SGHDT and CDR2 is YYEEEE. With 2 bases removed from V and 2 bases from J, the gap between germline ends came to 13 bases. This CDR3 has 16 residues. This clonotype was counted many times. Its antigen remains unknown. The sequenced sample was blood, either unsorted or a sorted T cell fraction (not recorded which). The chain uses TRBV5-6 and TRBJ2-2, with D perhaps assigned TRBD1 or TRBD2 (7 bases each). The source of this sequence is a male donor with ankylosing spondylitis or in good health (not recorded which). The CDR3 nucleotides are TGTGCCAGCAGCTTCCCCAGGGGGGGTAACACCGGGGAGCTGTTTTTT. Amino acids: CASSFPRGGNTGELFF.